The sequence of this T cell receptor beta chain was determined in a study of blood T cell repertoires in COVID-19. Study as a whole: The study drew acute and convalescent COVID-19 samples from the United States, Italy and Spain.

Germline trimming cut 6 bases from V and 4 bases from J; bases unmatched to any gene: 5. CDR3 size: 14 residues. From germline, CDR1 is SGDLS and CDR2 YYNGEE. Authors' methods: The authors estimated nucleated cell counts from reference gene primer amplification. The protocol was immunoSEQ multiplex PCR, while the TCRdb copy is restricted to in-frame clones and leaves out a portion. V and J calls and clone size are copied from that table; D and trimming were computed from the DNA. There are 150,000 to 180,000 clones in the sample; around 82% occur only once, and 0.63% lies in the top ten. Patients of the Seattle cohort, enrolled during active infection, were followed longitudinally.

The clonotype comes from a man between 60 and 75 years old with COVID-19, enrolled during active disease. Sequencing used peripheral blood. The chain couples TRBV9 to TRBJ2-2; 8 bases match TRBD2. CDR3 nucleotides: TGTGCCAGCACCTCGGGGGGGTTCACCGGGGAGCTGTTTTTT. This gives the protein CASTSGGFTGELFF.